Presented here are 3 T cell receptor beta chains from one specimen sequenced in a study of response to subunit inactivated influenza vaccine. TCRdb called the RT-PCR reads again in MiXCR, with one record for every CDR3 protein. The table includes under 500,000 distinct CDR3 sequences, around 9.9% detected once. The specimen comprised PBMCs from blood, sampled 45 days after vaccination. These receptors all come from a man aged 45 to 65 who received an inactivated influenza vaccine.

This clonotype was counted between two and nine times. The V call is TRBV7-9, the J call TRBJ1-4, with D perhaps TRBD1 (5 bases). V shed 5 bases and J shed 7 bases, with 14 bases lying between them. This CDR3 comprises 14 residues. The V gene's germline CDR1 is SEHNR and CDR2 FQNEAQ (reference sequence). The CDR3 region has the DNA TGTGCCAGCAGCCAGGGACGTGTAGGTGAAAAACTGTTTTTT. Its protein product is CASSQGRVGEKLFF. Full variable domain (outside the CDR3, taken from reference TRBV7-9 and TRBJ1-4): DTGVSQNPRHKITKRGQNVTFRCDPISEHNRLYWYRQTLGQGPEFLTYFQNEAQLEKSRLLSDRFSAERPKGSFSTLEIQRTEQGDSAMYLCASSQGRVGEKLFFGSGTQLSVL.

This clonotype was observed at least ten times. The chain links TRBV10-3 to TRBJ2-7, with 9 bases that match TRBD1. Germline V CDR1 and CDR2: ENHRY, SYGVKD. Losses at the gene ends were 3 bases for V and 7 bases for J; bases not matched to a gene: 10. The CDR3 length is 15 residues. The CDR3 nucleotides read TGTGCCATCAGTGACCCCCGCAGGACAGGGGATGAGCAGTACTTC. Translation gives CAISDPRRTGDEQYF.

This clonotype has just a few counts. The chain combines TRBV20-1 with TRBJ2-7, with unresolved D. Germline V lookup: CDR1 DFQATT, CDR2 SNEGSKA (reference sequence). V lost 5 bases and J 0 bases, leaving 11 bases between the germline ends. The CDR3 length is 13 residues. CDR3 DNA sequence: TGCAGTGCTCCGACTGGTACCTCCTACGAGCAGTACTTC. It translates to CSAPTGTSYEQYF.